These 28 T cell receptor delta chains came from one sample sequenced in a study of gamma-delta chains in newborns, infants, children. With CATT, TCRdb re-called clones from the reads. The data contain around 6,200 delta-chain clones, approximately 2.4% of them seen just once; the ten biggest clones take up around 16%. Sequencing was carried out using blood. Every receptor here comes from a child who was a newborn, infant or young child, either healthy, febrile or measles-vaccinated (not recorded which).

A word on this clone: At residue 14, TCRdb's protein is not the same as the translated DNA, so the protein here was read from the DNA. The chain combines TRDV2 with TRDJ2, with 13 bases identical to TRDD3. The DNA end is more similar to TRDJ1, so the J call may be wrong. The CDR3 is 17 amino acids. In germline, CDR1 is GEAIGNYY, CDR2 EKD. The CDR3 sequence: CACDSLLGDTHTDRLIF. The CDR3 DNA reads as TGTGCCTGTGACTCCTTACTGGGGGATACGCACACCGATAGACTCATCTTT.

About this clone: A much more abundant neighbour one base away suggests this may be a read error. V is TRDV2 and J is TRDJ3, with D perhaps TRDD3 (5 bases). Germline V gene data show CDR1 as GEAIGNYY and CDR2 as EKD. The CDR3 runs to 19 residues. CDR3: CACDTWEGPSSWDTRQTFF. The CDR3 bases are TGTGCCTGTGACACCTGGGAGGGACCTAGCTCCTGGGACACCCGACAGACGTTTTTC.

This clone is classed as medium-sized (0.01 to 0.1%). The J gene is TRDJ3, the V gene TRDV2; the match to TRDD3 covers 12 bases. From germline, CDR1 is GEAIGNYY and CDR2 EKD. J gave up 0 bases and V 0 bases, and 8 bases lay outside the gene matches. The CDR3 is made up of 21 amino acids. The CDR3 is CACDTLLGDTRSSWDTRQMFF. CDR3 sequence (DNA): TGTGCCTGTGACACCTTACTGGGGGATACTCGAAGCTCCTGGGACACCCGACAGATGTTTTTC.

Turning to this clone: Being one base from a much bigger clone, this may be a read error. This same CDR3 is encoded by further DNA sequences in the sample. The CDR3 nucleotides are TGTGCCTGTGACCCGGTACTGGGGGATACAGGGTTGACAGCACAACTCTTCTTT. Protein: CACDPVLGDTGLTAQLFF. The chain has TRDV2 and TRDJ2, with 12 positions matching TRDD3. Germline CDR1 and CDR2: GEAIGNYY and EKD. CDR3 length: 18 amino acids. V was clipped by 3 bases and J by 2 bases; unmatched bases: 9.

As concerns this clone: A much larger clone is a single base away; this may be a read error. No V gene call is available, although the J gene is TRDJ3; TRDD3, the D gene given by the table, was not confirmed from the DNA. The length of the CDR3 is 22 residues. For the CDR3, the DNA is TGTGCCTGTGACACCCTCACGGTACTGGGGGGTACTAGCTCCTGGGACACCCGACAGATGTTTTTC. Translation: CACDTLTVLGGTSSWDTRQMFF.

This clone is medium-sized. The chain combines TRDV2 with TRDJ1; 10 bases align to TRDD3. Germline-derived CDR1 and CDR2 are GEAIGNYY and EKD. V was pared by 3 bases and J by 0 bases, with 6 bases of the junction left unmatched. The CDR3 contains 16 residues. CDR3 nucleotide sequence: TGTGCCTGTGACGTACTGGGGGATCGGTACACCGATAAACTCATCTTT. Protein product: CACDVLGDRYTDKLIF.

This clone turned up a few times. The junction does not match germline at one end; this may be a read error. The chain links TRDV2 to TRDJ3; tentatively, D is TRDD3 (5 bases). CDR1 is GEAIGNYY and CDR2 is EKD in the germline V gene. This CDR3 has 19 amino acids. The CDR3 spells CACDTVAGESSCDTRQMFF. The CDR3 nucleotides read TGTGCCTGTGACACCGTGGCAGGGGAGAGCTCCTGCGACACCCGACAGATGTTTTTC.

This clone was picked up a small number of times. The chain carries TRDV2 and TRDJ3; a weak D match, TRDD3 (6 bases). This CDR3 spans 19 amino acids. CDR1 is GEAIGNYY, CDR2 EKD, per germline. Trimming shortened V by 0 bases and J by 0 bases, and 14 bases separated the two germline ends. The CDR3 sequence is CACDTAGALASWDTRQMFF. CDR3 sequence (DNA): TGTGCCTGTGACACCGCTGGGGCTCTCGCCTCCTGGGACACCCGACAGATGTTTTTC.

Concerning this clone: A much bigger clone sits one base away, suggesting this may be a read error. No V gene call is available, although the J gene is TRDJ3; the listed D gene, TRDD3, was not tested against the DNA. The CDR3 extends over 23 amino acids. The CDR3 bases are TGTGCCTGTGACACCGCAAGGGCTGGGGGATACGGGATCACCTCCTGGGACACCCGACAGATGTTTTTC. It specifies CACDTARAGGYGITSWDTRQMFF.

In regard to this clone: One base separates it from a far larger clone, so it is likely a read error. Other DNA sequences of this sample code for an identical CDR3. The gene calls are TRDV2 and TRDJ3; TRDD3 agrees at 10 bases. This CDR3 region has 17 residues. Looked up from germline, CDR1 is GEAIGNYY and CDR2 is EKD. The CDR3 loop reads CACDSTGGSWDTRQMFF. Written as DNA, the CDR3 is TGTGCCTGTGACAGTACTGGGGGATCCTGGGACACCCGACAGATGTTCTTC.

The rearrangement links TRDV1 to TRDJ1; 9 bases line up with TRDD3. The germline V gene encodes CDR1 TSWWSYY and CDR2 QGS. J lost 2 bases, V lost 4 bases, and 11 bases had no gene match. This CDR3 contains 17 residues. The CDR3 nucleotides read TGTGCTCTTGGGGGAGAGGGGATACGCGAGGAAACCGATAAACTCATCTTT. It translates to CALGGEGIREETDKLIF.

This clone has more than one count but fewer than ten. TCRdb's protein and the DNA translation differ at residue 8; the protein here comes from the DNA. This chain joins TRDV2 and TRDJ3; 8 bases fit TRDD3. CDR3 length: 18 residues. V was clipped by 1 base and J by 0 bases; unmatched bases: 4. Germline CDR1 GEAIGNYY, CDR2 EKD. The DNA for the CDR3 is TGTGCCTGTGACACGGTGGGGGATCTCTCCTGGGACACCCGACAGATGTTTTTC. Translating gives CACDTVGDLSWDTRQMFF.

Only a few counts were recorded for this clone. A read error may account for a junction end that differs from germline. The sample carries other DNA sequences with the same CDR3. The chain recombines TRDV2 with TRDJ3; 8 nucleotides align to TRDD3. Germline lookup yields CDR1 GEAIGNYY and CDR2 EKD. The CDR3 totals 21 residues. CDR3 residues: CACDTVLGAKGSSWDTRQMFF. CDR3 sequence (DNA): TGTGCCTGTGACACCGTACTGGGGGCTAAGGGGAGCTCCTGGGACACCCGGCAGATGTTTTTC.

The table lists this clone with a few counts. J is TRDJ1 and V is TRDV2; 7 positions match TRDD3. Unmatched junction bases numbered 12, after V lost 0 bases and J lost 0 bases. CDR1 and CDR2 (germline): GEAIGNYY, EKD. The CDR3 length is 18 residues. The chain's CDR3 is CACDTLGVPLSYTDKLIF. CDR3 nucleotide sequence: TGTGCCTGTGACACCCTGGGGGTACCCCTCTCTTACACCGATAAACTCATCTTT.

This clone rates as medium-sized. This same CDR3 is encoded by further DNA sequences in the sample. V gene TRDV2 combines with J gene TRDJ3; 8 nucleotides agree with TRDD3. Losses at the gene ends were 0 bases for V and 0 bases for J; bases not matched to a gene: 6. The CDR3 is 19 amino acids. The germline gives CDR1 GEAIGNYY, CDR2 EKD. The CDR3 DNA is TGTGCCTGTGACACCGTTGGGATACGAGGCTCCTGGGACACCCGACAGATGTTTTTC. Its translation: CACDTVGIRGSWDTRQMFF.

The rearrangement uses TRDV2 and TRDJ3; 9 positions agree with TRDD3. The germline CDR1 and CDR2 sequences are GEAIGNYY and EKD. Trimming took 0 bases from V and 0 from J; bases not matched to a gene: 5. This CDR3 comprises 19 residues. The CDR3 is CACDTVGDKSSWDTRQMFF. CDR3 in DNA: TGTGCCTGTGACACCGTGGGGGATAAAAGCTCCTGGGACACCCGACAGATGTTTTTC.

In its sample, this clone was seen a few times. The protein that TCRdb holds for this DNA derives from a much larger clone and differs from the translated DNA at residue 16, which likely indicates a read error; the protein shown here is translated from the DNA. The CDR3 loop is CACDTWGDTSWDTRQVFF. The CDR3 nucleotides are TGTGCCTGTGACACGTGGGGGGATACCTCCTGGGACACCCGACAGGTGTTTTTC. V gene TRDV2 combines with J gene TRDJ3; 9 bases are a match to TRDD3. Germline loops: CDR1 GEAIGNYY, CDR2 EKD. The CDR3 length is 18 residues.

This CDR3 reads CACDTVLGDPHSWDTRQMFF. CDR3 nucleotides: TGTGCCTGTGACACCGTACTGGGGGACCCCCACTCCTGGGACACCCGACAGATGTTTTTC. The V call is TRDV2, the J call TRDJ3; TRDD3 agrees at 9 bases. The CDR3 runs to 20 residues. Germline V gene data show CDR1 as GEAIGNYY and CDR2 as EKD. V lost 0 bases and J lost 0; bases outside the gene matches: 8.

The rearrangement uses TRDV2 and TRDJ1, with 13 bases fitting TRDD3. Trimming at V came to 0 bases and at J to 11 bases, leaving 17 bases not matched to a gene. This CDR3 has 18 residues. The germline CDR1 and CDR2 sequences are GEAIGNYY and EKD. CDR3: CACDTVYPTGGYERRLIF. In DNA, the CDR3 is TGTGCCTGTGACACCGTATATCCGACTGGGGGATACGAAAGAAGGCTCATCTTT.

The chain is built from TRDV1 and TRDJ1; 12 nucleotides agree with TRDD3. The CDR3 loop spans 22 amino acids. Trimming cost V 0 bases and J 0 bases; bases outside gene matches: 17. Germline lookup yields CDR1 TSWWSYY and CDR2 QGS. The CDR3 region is CALGELWLLGDTQDPYTDKLIF. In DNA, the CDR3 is TGTGCTCTTGGGGAACTTTGGCTACTGGGGGATACTCAAGACCCCTACACCGATAAACTCATCTTT.

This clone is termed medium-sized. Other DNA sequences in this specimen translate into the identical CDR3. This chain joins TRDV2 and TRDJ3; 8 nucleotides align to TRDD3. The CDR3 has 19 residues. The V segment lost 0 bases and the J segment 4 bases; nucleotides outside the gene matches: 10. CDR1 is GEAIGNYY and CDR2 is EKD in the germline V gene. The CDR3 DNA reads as TGTGCCTGTGACACCGTTGGGGATACCGTCGAATGGGACACCCGACAGATGTTTTTC. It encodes CACDTVGDTVEWDTRQMFF.

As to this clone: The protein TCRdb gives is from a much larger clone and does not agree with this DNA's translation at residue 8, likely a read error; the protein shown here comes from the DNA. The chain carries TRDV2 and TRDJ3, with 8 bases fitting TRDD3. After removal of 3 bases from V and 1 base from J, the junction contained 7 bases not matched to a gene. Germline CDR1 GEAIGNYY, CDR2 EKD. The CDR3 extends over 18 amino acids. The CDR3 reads CACDVLGATSWDTRQMFF. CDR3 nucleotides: TGTGCCTGTGACGTACTGGGGGCTACGTCCTGGGACACCCGACAGATGTTTTTC.

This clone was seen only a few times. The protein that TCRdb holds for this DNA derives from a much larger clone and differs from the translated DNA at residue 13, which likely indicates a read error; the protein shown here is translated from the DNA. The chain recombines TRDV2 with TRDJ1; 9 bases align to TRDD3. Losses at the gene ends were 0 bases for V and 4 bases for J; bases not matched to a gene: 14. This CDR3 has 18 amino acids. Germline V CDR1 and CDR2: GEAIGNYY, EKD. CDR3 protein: CACDTLLGDPRYIDKLIF. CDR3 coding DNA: TGTGCCTGTGACACCCTACTGGGGGACCCGCGGTACATCGATAAACTCATCTTT.

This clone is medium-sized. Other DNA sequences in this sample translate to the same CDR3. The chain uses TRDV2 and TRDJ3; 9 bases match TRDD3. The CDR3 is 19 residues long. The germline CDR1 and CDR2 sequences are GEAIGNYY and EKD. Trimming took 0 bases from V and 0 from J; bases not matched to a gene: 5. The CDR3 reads CACDTGGYRSSWDTRQMFF. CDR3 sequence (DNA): TGTGCCTGTGACACCGGGGGATACCGTAGCTCCTGGGACACCCGACAGATGTTTTTC.

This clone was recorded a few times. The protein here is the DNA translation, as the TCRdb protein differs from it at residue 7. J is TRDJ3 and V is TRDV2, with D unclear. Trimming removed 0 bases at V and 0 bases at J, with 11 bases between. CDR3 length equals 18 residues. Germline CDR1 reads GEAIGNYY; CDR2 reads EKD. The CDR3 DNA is TGTGCCTGTGACACCGCTAGGCCCAGCTCCTGGGACACCCGACAGATGTTTTTC. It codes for CACDTARPSSWDTRQMFF.

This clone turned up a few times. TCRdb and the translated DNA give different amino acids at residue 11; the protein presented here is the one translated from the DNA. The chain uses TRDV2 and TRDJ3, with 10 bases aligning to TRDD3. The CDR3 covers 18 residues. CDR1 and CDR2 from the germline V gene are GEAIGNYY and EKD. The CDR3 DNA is TGTGCCTGTGACCTACTGGGGGATCGCTCCAGGGACACCCGACAGATGTTTTTC. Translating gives CACDLLGDRSRDTRQMFF.

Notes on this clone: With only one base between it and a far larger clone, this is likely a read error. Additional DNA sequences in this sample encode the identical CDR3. CDR3 DNA: TGTGCCTGTGACACCTGGGGATATGATAAACTCATCTTT. This translates into CACDTWGYDKLIF. V is TRDV2 and J is TRDJ1; 7 bases are shared with TRDD3. The CDR3 has 13 amino acids. Trimming took 0 bases from V and 5 from J; bases not matched to a gene: 2. Germline-derived CDR1 and CDR2 are GEAIGNYY and EKD.

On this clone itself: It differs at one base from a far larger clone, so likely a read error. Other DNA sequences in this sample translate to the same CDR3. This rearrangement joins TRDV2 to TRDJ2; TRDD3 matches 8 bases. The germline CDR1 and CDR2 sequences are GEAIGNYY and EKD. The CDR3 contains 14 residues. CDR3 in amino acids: CACDTWGMTAQLFF. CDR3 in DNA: TGTGCCTGTGACACCTGGGGGATGACAGCGCAACTCTTCTTT.